The 5 T cell receptor beta chains below all came from one sample that was sequenced in a study of T and B cells in COVID-19 patients. Blood genomic DNA input for TRB amplification was about 250-500 ng. Multiplex PCR with BIOMED2 TRB-A/B primer pools amplified TRB rearrangements. TCRdb re-analysed the multiplex PCR reads in MiXCR, keeping a single row per CDR3 protein. The sample includes thousands of distinct CDR3 sequences, approximately 25% of them seen just once. The sample comprised blood. These receptors were taken from a human donor with active COVID-19.

V usage is TRBV6-5 and J usage is TRBJ1-2; no firm D call. V was pared by 1 base and J by 2 bases, with 14 bases between. The CDR3 is 16 residues long. The germline V gene encodes CDR1 MNHEY and CDR2 SVGAGI. As DNA, the CDR3 is TGTGCCAGCAGTTACTACCAAATGAATTCAAACTATGGCTACACCTTC. It codes for CASSYYQMNSNYGYTF.

This clonotype is termed medium-sized. The chain recombines TRBV29-1 with TRBJ2-2, with 8 bases matching TRBD2. The CDR3 is made up of 15 amino acids. Unmatched junction bases numbered 9, after V lost 6 bases and J lost 3 bases. Germline V gene data show CDR1 as SQVTM and CDR2 as ANQGSEA. DNA for the CDR3: TGCAGCGTGGGGCGGGGGGCCATGGACACCGGGGAGCTGTTTTTT. Its translation: CSVGRGAMDTGELFF.

Relative to its sample, this clonotype is hyperexpanded (1% or more). The V call is TRBV29-1, the J call TRBJ1-2; unclear D gene. The CDR3 spans 12 residues. V was trimmed by 7 bases and J by 3 bases, leaving 12 bases between them. Germline V gives CDR1 SQVTM, CDR2 ANQGSEA. DNA for the CDR3: TGCAGCGGGATCGGCACTGACTATGGCTACACCTTC. Residues: CSGIGTDYGYTF.

By its share, this clonotype is medium-sized. The rearrangement uses TRBV6-5 and TRBJ2-1, with a possible D match to TRBD2 (7 bases). V was shortened by 4 bases and J by 7 bases, with 20 bases between the two germline ends. The germline V gene encodes CDR1 MNHEY and CDR2 SVGAGI. The CDR3 extends over 16 amino acids. The CDR3 nucleotides read TGTGCCAGCAGTTCCGATAGGGGGGGAAGGTGGAATGAGCAGTTCTTC. Its translation: CASSSDRGGRWNEQFF.

This clonotype is termed medium-sized. The chain uses TRBV6-5 and TRBJ2-2; 9 bases match TRBD2. V was clipped by 0 bases and J by 10 bases; unmatched bases: 9. This CDR3 is 16 amino acids long. The germline CDR1 and CDR2 sequences are MNHEY and SVGAGI. The CDR3 nucleotides read TGTGCCAGCAGTTACTCGCTAGCGGGAAATTCAGTGGAGCTGTTTTTT. Its translation is CASSYSLAGNSVELFF.